Below, 4 T cell receptor beta chains from the same sample are listed, as sequenced in a study of response to subunit inactivated influenza vaccine. TCRdb re-called the RT-PCR reads through MiXCR, storing one row per CDR3 protein. Here the sample spans around 490,000 distinct CDR3 sequences, approximately 7.1% being singletons. The sample consisted of PBMCs from blood, taken less than 30 months after vaccination. The receptors shown here come from a man aged 50-75 years who received an inactivated influenza vaccine.

This clonotype was recorded a few times. At one of its ends the junction is not consistent with the germline gene, which may arise from a read error. The chain recombines TRBV11-2 with TRBJ2-7, with 7 bases aligning to TRBD1. CDR3 length: 11 residues. Germline CDR1 is SGHAT and CDR2 is FQNNGV. In nucleotides, the CDR3 is TGTGCCAGCAGCTCCCGAGGGACAGTTCTCTTC. Amino acid sequence: CASSSRGTVLF.

This clonotype came up a few times. V and J are TRBV7-9 and TRBJ1-1; TRBD1 aligns across 8 bases. The V gene's germline CDR1 is SEHNR and CDR2 FQNEAQ (reference sequence). This CDR3 spans 15 amino acids. The V and J ends lost 5 bases and 2 bases, in that order; junction bases with no gene match: 7. The CDR3 DNA reads TGTGCCAGCAGCCAAAAAGGACAGGGTAACACTGAAGCTTTCTTT. Translated: CASSQKGQGNTEAFF.

This clonotype came up a few times. The rearrangement joins TRBV29-1 to TRBJ1-1, with a tentative D call TRBD1 (5 bases). Trimming shortened V by 6 bases and J by 0 bases, and 14 bases separated the two germline ends. The germline gives CDR1 SQVTM, CDR2 ANQGSEA. The CDR3 consists of 14 residues. This chain's CDR3 is CSVLFRGMNTEAFF. In DNA, the CDR3 is TGCAGCGTCCTGTTTAGGGGTATGAACACTGAAGCTTTCTTT.

This clonotype was seen at least ten times. This rearrangement joins TRBV5-6 to TRBJ1-2; D not certain. V shed 2 bases and J shed 5 bases, with 7 bases lying between them. The CDR3 sequence is 12 residues long. Germline V lookup: CDR1 SGHDT, CDR2 YYEEEE. The CDR3 sequence is CASSFSRYGYTF. In DNA form, the CDR3 reads TGTGCCAGCAGCTTTTCACGTTATGGCTACACCTTC.